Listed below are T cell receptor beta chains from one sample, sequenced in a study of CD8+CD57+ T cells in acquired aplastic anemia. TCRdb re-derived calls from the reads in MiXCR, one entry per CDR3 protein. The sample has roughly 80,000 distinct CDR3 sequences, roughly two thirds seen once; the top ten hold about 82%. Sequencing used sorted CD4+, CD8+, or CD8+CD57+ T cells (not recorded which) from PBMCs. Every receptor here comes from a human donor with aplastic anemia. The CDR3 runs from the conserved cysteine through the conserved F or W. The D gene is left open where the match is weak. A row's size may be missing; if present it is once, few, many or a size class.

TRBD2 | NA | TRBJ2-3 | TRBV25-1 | TGTGCCAGCAGTGAGAGAAGAGCGGGAGGCTTTTCGTTTAGCACAGATACGCAGTATTTT | CASSERRAGGFSFSTDTQYF
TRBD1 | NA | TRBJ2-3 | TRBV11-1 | TGTGCCAGCAGCGACCGAGGACAGGGCACAGATACGCAGTATTTT | CASSDRGQGTDTQYF
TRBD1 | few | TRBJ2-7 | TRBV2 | TGTGCCAGCATAGGACAGGGGTCCTACGAGCAGTACTTC | CASIGQGSYEQYF
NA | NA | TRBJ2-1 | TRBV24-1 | TGTGCCACCAGTGGGCGGGCTAGCTCCTACAATGAGCAGTTCTTC | CATSGRASSYNEQFF
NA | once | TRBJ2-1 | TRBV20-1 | TGCAGTGCTGGTCGGAGGGGGCCAGACTACAATGAGCAGTTCTTC | CSAGRRGPDYNEQFF
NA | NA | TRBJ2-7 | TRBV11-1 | TGTGCCAGCAGCTTAGGATCTCCGGCCGAGCAGTACTTC | CASSLGSPAEQYF
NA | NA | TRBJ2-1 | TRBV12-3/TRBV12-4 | TGTGCCAGCAGTTTTCCCAGCGGTGCCTACAATGAGCAGTTCTTC | CASSFPSGAYNEQFF
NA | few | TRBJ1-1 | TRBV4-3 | TGCGCCAGCAGCCAAGAGGGCAGGTGGACTGAAGCTTTCTTT | CASSQEGRWTEAFF
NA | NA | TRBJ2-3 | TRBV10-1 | TGCGCCAGCAGTGACACAGGACGGGCAGATACGCAGTATTTT | CASSDTGRADTQYF
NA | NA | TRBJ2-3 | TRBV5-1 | TGCGCCAGCAGCTCCCCCACAGATACGCAGTATTTT | CASSSPTDTQYF
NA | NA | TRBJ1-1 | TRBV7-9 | TGTGCCAGCAGCCCTTTCGGCGGAATGAACACTGAAGCTTTCTTT | CASSPFGGMNTEAFF
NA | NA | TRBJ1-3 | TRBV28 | TGTGCCAGCAGTTTAGGGCCCTCTGCCGGGCGCTCTGGAAACACCATATATTTT | CASSLGPSAGRSGNTIYF
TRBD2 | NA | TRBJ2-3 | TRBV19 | TGTGCCAGTAGCAACGGACTAGAAAACACAGATACGCAGTATTTT | CASSNGLENTDTQYF
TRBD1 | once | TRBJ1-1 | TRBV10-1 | TGCGCCAGCAGTGAGGGACAGGGGGAGATAGGTGAAGCTTTCTTT | CASSEGQGEIGEAFF
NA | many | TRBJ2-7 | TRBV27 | TGTGCCAGCACCACCGGGACCGAGAAGCAGTACTTC | CASTTGTEKQYF